Given below is one TCR beta chain in context. The antigen is not known. Repertoires were sampled repeatedly during chemoradiotherapy. These data are taken from a study of chemoradiotherapy in HPV16-positive cancers. Study-level findings and limits: The functional HPV-specific definition rests on just a couple of HPV16-positive patients. In HPV16-positive patients, HPV-responsive T-cell expansion tracked better recurrence-free survival.

The table came from immunoSEQ multiplex PCR; TCRdb's copy has only in-frame clones and leaves some out. This repertoire shows tens of thousands of clones, approximately 70% found once; its top ten account for around 2.6%. With 2 bases removed from V and 1 base from J, the gap between germline ends came to 10 bases. This CDR3 has 15 amino acids. The germline gives CDR1 SGDLS, CDR2 YYNGEE. The sequence derives from a human donor with HPV-associated anogenital cancer. The V and J genes are TRBV9 and TRBJ1-5; D is undetermined. Collection took place from a patient who underwent chemoradiotherapy. CDR3 protein: CASSVDGVSNQPQHF. CDR3 sequence (DNA): TGTGCCAGCAGCGTGGACGGGGTAAGCAATCAGCCCCAGCATTTT.